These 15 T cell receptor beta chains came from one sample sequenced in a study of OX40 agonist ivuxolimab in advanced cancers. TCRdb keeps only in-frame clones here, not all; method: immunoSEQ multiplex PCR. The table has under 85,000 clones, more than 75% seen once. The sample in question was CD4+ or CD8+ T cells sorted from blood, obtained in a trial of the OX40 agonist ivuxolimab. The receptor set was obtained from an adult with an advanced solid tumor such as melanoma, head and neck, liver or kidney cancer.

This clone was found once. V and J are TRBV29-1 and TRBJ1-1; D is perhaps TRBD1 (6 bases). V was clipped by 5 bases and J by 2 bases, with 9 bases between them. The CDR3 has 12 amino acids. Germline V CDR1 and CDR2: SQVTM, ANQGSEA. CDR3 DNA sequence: TGCAGCGTTACAGGGTCCAACACTGAAGCTTTCTTT. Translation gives CSVTGSNTEAFF.

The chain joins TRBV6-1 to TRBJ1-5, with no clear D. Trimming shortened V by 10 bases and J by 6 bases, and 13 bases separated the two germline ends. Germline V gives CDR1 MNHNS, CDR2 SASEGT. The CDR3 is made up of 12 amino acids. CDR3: CATRKFSQPQHF. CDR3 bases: TGTGCCACCCGTAAGTTCTCTCAGCCCCAGCATTTT.

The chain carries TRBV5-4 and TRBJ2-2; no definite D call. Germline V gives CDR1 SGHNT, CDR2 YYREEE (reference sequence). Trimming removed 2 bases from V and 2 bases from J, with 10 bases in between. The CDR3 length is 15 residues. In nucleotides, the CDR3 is TGTGCCAGCAGCTTTCGTCAGGCCAACACCGGGGAGCTGTTTTTT. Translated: CASSFRQANTGELFF.

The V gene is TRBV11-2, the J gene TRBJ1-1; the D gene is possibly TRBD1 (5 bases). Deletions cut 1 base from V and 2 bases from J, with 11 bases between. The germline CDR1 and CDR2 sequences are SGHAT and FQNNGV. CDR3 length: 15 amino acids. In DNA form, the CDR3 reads TGTGCCAGCAGCTTAGGGCTTGGGGGAAACACTGAAGCTTTCTTT. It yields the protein CASSLGLGGNTEAFF.

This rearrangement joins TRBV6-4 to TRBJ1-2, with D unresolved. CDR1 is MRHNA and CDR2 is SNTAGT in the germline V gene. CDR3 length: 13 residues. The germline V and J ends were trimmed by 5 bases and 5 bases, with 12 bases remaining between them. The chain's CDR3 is CASSRDGQYGYTF. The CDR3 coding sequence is TGTGCCAGCAGTCGTGACGGCCAGTATGGCTACACCTTC.

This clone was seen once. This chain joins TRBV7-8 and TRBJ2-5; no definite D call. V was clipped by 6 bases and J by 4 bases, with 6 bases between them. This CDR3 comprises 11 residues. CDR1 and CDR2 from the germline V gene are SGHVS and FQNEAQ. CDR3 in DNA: TGTGCCAGCAGTCGGGCAGAGACCCAGTACTTC. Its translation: CASSRAETQYF.

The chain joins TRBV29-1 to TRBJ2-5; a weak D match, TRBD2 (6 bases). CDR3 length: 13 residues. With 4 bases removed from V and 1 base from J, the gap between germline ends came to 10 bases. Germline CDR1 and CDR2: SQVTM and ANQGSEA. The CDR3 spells CSVVRGSQETQYF. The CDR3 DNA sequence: TGCAGCGTTGTTCGGGGGAGCCAAGAGACCCAGTACTTC.

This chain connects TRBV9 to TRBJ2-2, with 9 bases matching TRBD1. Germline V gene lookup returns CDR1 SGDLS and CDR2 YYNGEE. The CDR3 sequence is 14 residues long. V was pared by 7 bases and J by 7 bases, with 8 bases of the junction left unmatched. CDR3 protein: CASQDRGRGGELFF. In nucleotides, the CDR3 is TGTGCCAGCCAGGACAGGGGTAGAGGCGGGGAGCTGTTTTTT.

The CDR3 loop reads CASSYESRANYGYTF. CDR3 nucleotide sequence: TGTGCCAGCAGTTACGAGTCAAGAGCTAACTATGGCTACACCTTC. This chain uses TRBV6-5 with TRBJ1-2, with D hard to call. V was cut by 2 bases and J by 0 bases, with 10 bases left in between. CDR3 length: 15 residues. CDR1 and CDR2 (germline): MNHEY, SVGAGI.

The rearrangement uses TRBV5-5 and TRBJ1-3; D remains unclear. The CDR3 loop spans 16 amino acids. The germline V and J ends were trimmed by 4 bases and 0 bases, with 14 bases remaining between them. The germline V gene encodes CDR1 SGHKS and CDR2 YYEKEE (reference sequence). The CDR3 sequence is CASSPGLLSSGNTIYF. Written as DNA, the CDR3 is TGTGCCAGCAGCCCCGGACTGTTGAGCTCTGGAAACACCATATATTTT.

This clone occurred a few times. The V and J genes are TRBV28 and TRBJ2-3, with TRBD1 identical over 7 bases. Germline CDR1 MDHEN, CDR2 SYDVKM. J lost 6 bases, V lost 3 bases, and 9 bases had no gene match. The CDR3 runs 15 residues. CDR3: CASSFAGDSADTQYF. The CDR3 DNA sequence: TGTGCCAGCAGTTTCGCCGGGGACAGTGCGGATACGCAGTATTTT.

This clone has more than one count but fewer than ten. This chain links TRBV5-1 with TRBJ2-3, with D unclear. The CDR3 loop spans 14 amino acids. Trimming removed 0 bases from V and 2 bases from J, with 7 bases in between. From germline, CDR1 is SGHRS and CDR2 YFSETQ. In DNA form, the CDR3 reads TGCGCCAGCAGCTTGGAACAGACCACAGATACGCAGTATTTT. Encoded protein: CASSLEQTTDTQYF.

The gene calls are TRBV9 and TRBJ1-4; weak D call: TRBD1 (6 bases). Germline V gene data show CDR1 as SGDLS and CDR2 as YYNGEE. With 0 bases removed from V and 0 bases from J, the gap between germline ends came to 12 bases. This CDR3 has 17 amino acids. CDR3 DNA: TGTGCCAGCAGCGTAGGTACAAGACAGGCAACTAATGAAAAACTGTTTTTT. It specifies CASSVGTRQATNEKLFF.

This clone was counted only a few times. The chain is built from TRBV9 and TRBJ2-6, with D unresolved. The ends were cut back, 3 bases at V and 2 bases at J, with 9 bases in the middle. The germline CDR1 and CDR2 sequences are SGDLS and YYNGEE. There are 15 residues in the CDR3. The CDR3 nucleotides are TGTGCCAGCAGCGCAGAGGTTGCTGGGGCCAACGTCCTGACTTTC. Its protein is CASSAEVAGANVLTF.

The CDR3 coding sequence is TGCAGCGTCGCCGGGAGAACTGAAGCTTTCTTT. Protein sequence: CSVAGRTEAFF. The chain joins TRBV29-1 to TRBJ1-1, with D uncertain. CDR1 and CDR2 (germline): SQVTM, ANQGSEA. Trimming removed 6 bases from V and 5 bases from J, with 10 bases in between. The CDR3 loop spans 11 amino acids.